The T cell receptor (beta chain) under discussion was sequenced for a study of blood T cells in healthy people across ages. As for the study in general: Template switching retrieved approximately one barcoded beta molecule for each two T cells.

At least 7 million PBMCs were isolated per sample. Per sample, no less than 5 micrograms of total RNA were extracted. A second PCR, run for roughly 6 to 11 cycles, used a sample-barcoded 5' primer plus a J-beta primer mix. TCRdb fed the 5' RACE reads into MiXCR, producing one record per CDR3 protein. The profile shows approximately 960,000 distinct CDR3 sequences, 25% to 35% of them singletons. This sample was shared with a second study, whose subject was T cells of mothers and their children.

The specimen sequenced was blood. The receptor's source is a woman aged 40 to 50 in good health.

CDR3 nucleotide sequence: TGTGCCAGCAGCTTCCGGGCCAGGAGTGACTATGGCTACACCTTC. Translation gives CASSFRARSDYGYTF. The rearrangement links TRBV7-2 to TRBJ1-2; D is unclear. Trimming shortened V by 3 bases and J by 3 bases, and 14 bases separated the two germline ends. The CDR3 is 15 residues long. The germline V gene encodes CDR1 SGHTA and CDR2 FQGNSA.